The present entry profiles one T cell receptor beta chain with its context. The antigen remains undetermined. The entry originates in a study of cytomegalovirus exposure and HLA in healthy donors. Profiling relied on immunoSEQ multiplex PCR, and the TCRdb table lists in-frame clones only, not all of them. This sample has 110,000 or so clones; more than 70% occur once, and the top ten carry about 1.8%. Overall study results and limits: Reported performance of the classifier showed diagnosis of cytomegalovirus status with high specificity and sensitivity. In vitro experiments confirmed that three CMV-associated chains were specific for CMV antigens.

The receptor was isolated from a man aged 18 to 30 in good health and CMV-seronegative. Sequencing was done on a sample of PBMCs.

The CDR3 DNA reads TGCGCCAGCAGCCCCTGGCTCGGGGATGAGCAGTTCTTC. Its protein is CASSPWLGDEQFF. This sequence joins TRBV5-1 and TRBJ2-1; weak D call: TRBD2 (5 bases). CDR1 is SGHRS, CDR2 YFSETQ, per germline. The germline V and J ends were trimmed by 4 bases and 8 bases, with 13 bases remaining between them. This CDR3 contains 13 residues.